The 6 T cell receptor beta chains below were found in one sample sequenced in a study of shared clonotypes between healthy human individuals. Naive CD8 cells comprised CD45RO-negative, CCR7-positively selected cells, excluding terminally differentiated effector memory CD45RA+ cells. The repertoire was sequenced with immunoSEQ multiplex PCR; TCRdb's copy has only in-frame clones and lacks some. The sample carries about 580,000 clones, roughly 98% recorded once. Sequencing was performed on naive CD8+ T cells sorted from blood. Receptor source: a man younger than 40 in good health.

This chain uses TRBV7-9 with TRBJ2-7; 7 positions agree with TRBD2. CDR1 SEHNR and CDR2 FQNEAQ come from the germline V gene (reference sequence). The V gene end was trimmed by 2 bases and the J gene end by 5 bases; junction bases not matched to a gene: 6. The CDR3 has 14 residues. The CDR3 DNA is TGTGCCAGCAGCTTACCCGGGACTACAGACGAGCAGTACTTC. Amino acid sequence: CASSLPGTTDEQYF. Full variable domain (outside the CDR3, taken from reference TRBV7-9 and TRBJ2-7): DTGVSQNPRHKITKRGQNVTFRCDPISEHNRLYWYRQTLGQGPEFLTYFQNEAQLEKSRLLSDRFSAERPKGSFSTLEIQRTEQGDSAMYLCASSLPGTTDEQYFGPGTRLTVT.

The V gene is TRBV5-6, the J gene TRBJ1-5, with TRBD1 matching over 9 bases. V was clipped by 3 bases and J by 6 bases; unmatched bases: 7. Germline-derived CDR1 and CDR2 are SGHDT and YYEEEE. CDR3 size: 15 residues. The CDR3 DNA is TGTGCCAGCAGCTCAGGGACAGGGAGAACTCAGCCCCAGCATTTT. Translated, it gives CASSSGTGRTQPQHF.

This sequence joins TRBV27 and TRBJ1-5; D unresolved. V lost 8 bases and J 7 bases, leaving 9 bases between the germline ends. There are 11 residues in the CDR3. CDR1 and CDR2 from the germline V gene are MNHEY and SMNVEV (reference sequence). The CDR3 DNA sequence: TGTGCCAGCGGGCCGGGGCAGCCCCAGCATTTT. Translating it yields CASGPGQPQHF.

Concerning this clone itself: The sample carries other DNA sequences with the same CDR3. CDR3 sequence reads: CASSQGGIEQFF. The CDR3 DNA reads TGTGCCAGCAGCCAGGGAGGTATTGAGCAGTTCTTC. The chain couples TRBV14 to TRBJ2-1, with a weak D call TRBD2 (6 bases). The CDR3 runs 12 residues. Germline-derived CDR1 and CDR2 are SGHDN and FVKESK. V dropped 3 bases and J dropped 9 bases, with 9 bases sitting between them.

The chain uses TRBV5-1 and TRBJ2-7; D unresolved. Germline assignment: CDR1 SGHRS and CDR2 YFSETQ. CDR3 length: 12 amino acids. The V end was cut by 4 bases, the J end by 2 bases, with 7 bases between. The DNA for the CDR3 is TGCGCCAGCAGCCCCGATACCTACGAGCAGTACTTC. Its protein product is CASSPDTYEQYF.

This clone has only one observation. V gene TRBV4-1 combines with J gene TRBJ2-1; D ambiguous. This CDR3 region has 13 residues. The ends were cut back, 0 bases at V and 8 bases at J, with 8 bases in the middle. The germline V gene encodes CDR1 MGHRA and CDR2 YSYEKL. DNA of the CDR3: TGCGCCAGCAGCCAAGAAATAGCCTATGAGCAGTTCTTC. Its protein product is CASSQEIAYEQFF.